This T cell receptor (beta chain) was sequenced during a study of OX40 agonist ivuxolimab in advanced cancers. V shed 2 bases and J shed 3 bases, with 5 bases lying between them. The germline CDR1 and CDR2 sequences are SGHTA and FQGTGA. The CDR3 spans 13 residues. This table comes from immunoSEQ multiplex PCR, and its TCRdb copy is limited to in-frame clones, with some not included. The data hold over 30,000 clones, with roughly four fifths observed a single time. Patients who had autoimmune disease history or got systemic immunosuppression were left out. This specimen was CD4+ or CD8+ T cells sorted from blood, taken in a trial of the OX40 agonist ivuxolimab. The chain uses TRBV7-3 and TRBJ2-1; D call uncertain. The TCR was taken from an adult with an advanced solid tumor such as melanoma, head and neck, liver or kidney cancer. The CDR3 bases are TGTGCCAGCAGCTTAGGGTTCTACAATGAGCAGTTCTTC. Its protein is CASSLGFYNEQFF.